This entry lists 8 T cell receptor beta chains sequenced from one sample in a study of T cells in Graves' hyperthyroidism and ophthalmopathy. RNA transcripts provided the source from which TCR beta CDR3 regions were amplified. During a first-round RT-PCR of the TCR CDR3, the HTBI primer set was used. One entry per CDR3 protein results from TCRdb running MiXCR on the multiplex PCR reads. Among approximately 610,000 distinct CDR3 sequences listed, 16% were seen once. Sample: blood. These TCRs come from a woman aged 18-35 years with Graves' hyperthyroidism.

This clonotype was seen more than once but under ten times. The chain joins TRBV11-1 to TRBJ2-3; 7 nucleotides align to TRBD2. The V segment lost 6 bases and the J segment 1 base; nucleotides outside the gene matches: 16. The CDR3 is 18 amino acids. Germline values: CDR1 SGHAT, CDR2 FQDESV (reference sequence). The CDR3 DNA reads as TGTGCCAGCAGGCCCCCCCCCTCTGGGGGGGACGGCACAGATACGCAGTATTTT. Amino acid sequence: CASRPPPSGGDGTDTQYF.

Many counts were recorded for this clonotype. CDR3 DNA sequence: TGTGCCACCGATCCCGGGACAGGGAATGGCTACACCTTC. Its translation is CATDPGTGNGYTF. The chain links TRBV24-1 to TRBJ1-2; 9 nucleotides line up with TRBD1. V trimming: 9 bases; J trimming: 6 bases; junction bases outside the gene matches: 7. Germline V gene data show CDR1 as KGHDR and CDR2 as SFDVKD. The CDR3 consists of 13 residues.

This sequence joins TRBV11-3 and TRBJ2-5; 8 positions match TRBD2. Germline assignment: CDR1 SGHNT and CDR2 YENEEA. With V trimmed by 5 bases and J by 2 bases, 16 bases remained unmatched. This CDR3 is built from 18 residues. The CDR3 DNA is TGTGCCAGCAGCCCCCGGATCGCCCTGGCTAGCGGGCAAGAGACCCAGTACTTC. As protein: CASSPRIALASGQETQYF.

This clonotype was counted many times. V is TRBV27 and J is TRBJ2-7; D call uncertain. The V and J ends lost 0 bases and 1 base respectively, with 7 bases between them. Per germline, CDR1 MNHEY and CDR2 SMNVEV (reference sequence). The CDR3 runs to 14 residues. CDR3 protein: CASSLSARSYEQYF. The CDR3 nucleotides read TGTGCCAGCAGTTTATCGGCCAGGTCCTACGAGCAGTACTTC.

This clonotype came up many times. The rearrangement joins TRBV7-9 to TRBJ2-7, with D possibly being TRBD2 (5 bases). Germline V gives CDR1 SEHNR, CDR2 FQNEAQ (reference sequence). CDR3 length: 14 residues. V shed 2 bases and J shed 6 bases, with 14 bases lying between them. The CDR3 reads CASSLSGVWSEQYF. The DNA of the CDR3 is TGTGCCAGCAGCTTATCCGGGGTGTGGAGCGAGCAGTACTTC.

The CDR3 DNA reads TGTGCCAGCAGTGTGACCCGGACAGTCTGGGAGCAGTACTTC. This translates into CASSVTRTVWEQYF. The chain links TRBV27 to TRBJ2-7; D possibly corresponds to TRBD1 (6 bases). Per germline, CDR1 MNHEY and CDR2 SMNVEV (reference sequence). V lost 5 bases, J lost 7 bases, and 18 bases lay in between. The CDR3 covers 14 residues.

This clonotype was picked up a small number of times. This chain joins TRBV6-1 and TRBJ1-1; TRBD1 aligns across 7 bases. The germline gives CDR1 MNHNS, CDR2 SASEGT. The CDR3 totals 15 residues. V was clipped by 5 bases and J by 1 base; unmatched bases: 7. CDR3 sequence reads: CASSPTQGENTEAFF. The CDR3 DNA sequence: TGTGCCAGCAGTCCAACTCAGGGGGAGAACACTGAAGCTTTCTTT.

This clonotype has a handful of counts. The chain links TRBV10-3 to TRBJ2-7; D is perhaps TRBD1 (5 bases). The ends were cut back, 3 bases at V and 0 bases at J, with 12 bases in the middle. Germline-derived CDR1 and CDR2 are ENHRY and SYGVKD. The CDR3 runs 15 residues. The CDR3 region is CAISDVQAFSYEQYF. CDR3 sequence (DNA): TGTGCCATCAGTGATGTACAGGCCTTCTCCTACGAGCAGTACTTC.